These T cell receptor beta chains were read from a single sample in a study of response to subunit inactivated influenza vaccine. TCRdb processed the RT-PCR reads anew with MiXCR; each CDR3 protein has one entry. The sample gives about 310,000 distinct CDR3 sequences, 22% of which show up once; approximately 10% is in the top ten. Sample: PBMCs from blood, taken about 20 months after vaccination. The source of these receptors is a man aged 50 to 69 who received an inactivated influenza vaccine. Each CDR3 is given with its conserved first and last residue. D genes are given only for firm matches.

v_gene: TRBV7-2; j_gene: TRBJ1-1; d_gene: NA; CDR3aa: CASSPTPGITEAFF
v_gene: TRBV29-1; j_gene: TRBJ2-5; d_gene: NA; CDR3aa: CSAGAWGLKETQYF
v_gene: TRBV5-1; j_gene: TRBJ2-2; d_gene: NA; CDR3aa: CASSSEPDPGELFF
v_gene: TRBV20-1; j_gene: TRBJ2-1; d_gene: TRBD2; CDR3aa: CSARGTSGGPTYNEQFF
v_gene: TRBV20-1; j_gene: TRBJ1-1; d_gene: NA; CDR3aa: CSAREVLGDLRAFF
v_gene: TRBV29-1; j_gene: TRBJ2-1; d_gene: TRBD2; CDR3aa: CSVAAGWENEQFF
v_gene: TRBV5-1; j_gene: TRBJ1-2; d_gene: NA; CDR3aa: CASRDLTGWNYGYTF
v_gene: TRBV4-3; j_gene: TRBJ1-5; d_gene: NA; CDR3aa: CASSQELIVSSPQHF
v_gene: TRBV10-3; j_gene: TRBJ1-5; d_gene: TRBD1; CDR3aa: CAISEPDRGGNQPQHF
v_gene: TRBV4-1; j_gene: TRBJ2-5; d_gene: TRBD2; CDR3aa: CASSQGYSGAETQYF
v_gene: TRBV7-8; j_gene: TRBJ2-1; d_gene: NA; CDR3aa: CASSLGTLYNEQFF
v_gene: TRBV3-1; j_gene: TRBJ2-7; d_gene: NA; CDR3aa: CASSSHDQEQYF
v_gene: TRBV19; j_gene: TRBJ1-1; d_gene: NA; CDR3aa: CASSMRESNTEAFF
v_gene: TRBV15; j_gene: TRBJ2-2; d_gene: NA; CDR3aa: CATSRDLGSYTGELFF
v_gene: TRBV15; j_gene: TRBJ1-1; d_gene: TRBD1; CDR3aa: CATSKSPGGWDTEAFF
v_gene: TRBV6-1; j_gene: TRBJ1-1; d_gene: NA; CDR3aa: CASSEAPYTEAFF
v_gene: TRBV5-6; j_gene: TRBJ2-7; d_gene: NA; CDR3aa: CASSWPAGTRPYEQYF
v_gene: TRBV5-4; j_gene: TRBJ1-1; d_gene: NA; CDR3aa: CASSLKGGYKYTEAFF
v_gene: TRBV7-9; j_gene: TRBJ2-7; d_gene: TRBD2; CDR3aa: CASSQQGRGIEQYF
v_gene: TRBV7-2; j_gene: TRBJ2-2; d_gene: NA; CDR3aa: CASSLAGVSGELFF
v_gene: TRBV20-1; j_gene: TRBJ2-7; d_gene: NA; CDR3aa: CSASRPPASQQYF
v_gene: TRBV6-2/TRBV6-3; j_gene: TRBJ1-1; d_gene: NA; CDR3aa: CASSYFSLGHTEAFF
v_gene: TRBV3-1; j_gene: TRBJ2-2; d_gene: NA; CDR3aa: CASSTYGGPNTGELFF
v_gene: TRBV9; j_gene: TRBJ1-2; d_gene: TRBD1; CDR3aa: CASSGSKDRASGYTF
v_gene: TRBV4-2; j_gene: TRBJ2-7; d_gene: NA; CDR3aa: CASGDSSYEQYF
v_gene: TRBV2; j_gene: TRBJ1-2; d_gene: NA; CDR3aa: CASSEAGRYGYTF
v_gene: TRBV10-3; j_gene: TRBJ1-1; d_gene: TRBD1; CDR3aa: CAIRTGGEAEAFF
v_gene: TRBV5-1; j_gene: TRBJ2-5; d_gene: NA; CDR3aa: CASSLVRGPETQYF
v_gene: TRBV30; j_gene: TRBJ1-1; d_gene: TRBD1; CDR3aa: CAWSPGTEGLEAFF
v_gene: TRBV7-9; j_gene: TRBJ1-5; d_gene: NA; CDR3aa: CASQADSSNQPQHF
v_gene: TRBV19; j_gene: TRBJ2-3; d_gene: NA; CDR3aa: CAGSIQATDTQYF
v_gene: TRBV6-5; j_gene: TRBJ2-1; d_gene: TRBD2; CDR3aa: CASRTSGKEFF
v_gene: TRBV4-3; j_gene: TRBJ1-4; d_gene: TRBD1; CDR3aa: CASSQQQGAREKLFF
v_gene: TRBV7-6; j_gene: TRBJ2-1; d_gene: NA; CDR3aa: CASSLDVVYNEQFF
v_gene: TRBV11-2; j_gene: TRBJ2-7; d_gene: TRBD1; CDR3aa: CATSSGTGVYEQYF
v_gene: TRBV28; j_gene: TRBJ1-4; d_gene: NA; CDR3aa: CASSLPEGRGKLFF
v_gene: TRBV7-8; j_gene: TRBJ1-2; d_gene: TRBD1; CDR3aa: CASSLGRGTVLGYTF
v_gene: TRBV20-1; j_gene: TRBJ2-3; d_gene: TRBD1; CDR3aa: CSVHRGEVDTQYF
v_gene: TRBV20-1; j_gene: TRBJ2-1; d_gene: NA; CDR3aa: CSASSGSSYNEQFF
v_gene: TRBV7-9; j_gene: TRBJ2-1; d_gene: TRBD1; CDR3aa: CASSSGQGGINEQFF
v_gene: TRBV7-8; j_gene: TRBJ2-1; d_gene: NA; CDR3aa: CASSLSRGEQFF
v_gene: TRBV7-2; j_gene: TRBJ2-3; d_gene: NA; CDR3aa: CASSFSGQRTDTQYF
v_gene: TRBV7-9; j_gene: TRBJ2-5; d_gene: NA; CDR3aa: CASSPGTQAQETQYF
v_gene: TRBV4-1; j_gene: TRBJ2-3; d_gene: NA; CDR3aa: CASSQVGAPDTQYF
v_gene: TRBV7-2; j_gene: TRBJ2-7; d_gene: NA; CDR3aa: CASSLAQDLYEQYF
v_gene: TRBV27; j_gene: TRBJ1-1; d_gene: TRBD1; CDR3aa: CASSKFQGATSTEAFF
v_gene: TRBV11-2; j_gene: TRBJ2-5; d_gene: NA; CDR3aa: CASSRLLRQETQYF
v_gene: TRBV10-2; j_gene: TRBJ2-6; d_gene: NA; CDR3aa: CASTKGDGANVLTF
v_gene: TRBV9; j_gene: TRBJ2-2; d_gene: TRBD2; CDR3aa: CASSDSTSGNTGELFF
v_gene: TRBV7-2; j_gene: TRBJ2-1; d_gene: NA; CDR3aa: CASSLAVLISYNEQFF
v_gene: TRBV4-2; j_gene: TRBJ1-5; d_gene: NA; CDR3aa: CASSQEDREDQPQHF
v_gene: TRBV20-1; j_gene: TRBJ1-2; d_gene: NA; CDR3aa: CSARPDNSYGYTF
v_gene: TRBV29-1; j_gene: TRBJ1-5; d_gene: TRBD1; CDR3aa: CSGRDRAQNSNQPQHF
v_gene: TRBV5-1; j_gene: TRBJ2-1; d_gene: TRBD1; CDR3aa: CASSSGQIDNEQFF
v_gene: TRBV6-1; j_gene: TRBJ1-3; d_gene: NA; CDR3aa: CASKGLDLNTIYF
v_gene: TRBV20-1; j_gene: TRBJ2-1; d_gene: NA; CDR3aa: CSALLQANEQFF
v_gene: TRBV19; j_gene: TRBJ1-2; d_gene: TRBD1; CDR3aa: CASSLRTGNYGYTF
v_gene: TRBV20-1; j_gene: TRBJ2-7; d_gene: TRBD2; CDR3aa: CSADRTSGSYEQYF
v_gene: TRBV29-1; j_gene: TRBJ2-3; d_gene: TRBD2; CDR3aa: CSVKRGLDTQYF
v_gene: TRBV12-3/TRBV12-4; j_gene: TRBJ2-5; d_gene: NA; CDR3aa: CASSPHVFGGKLEETQYF